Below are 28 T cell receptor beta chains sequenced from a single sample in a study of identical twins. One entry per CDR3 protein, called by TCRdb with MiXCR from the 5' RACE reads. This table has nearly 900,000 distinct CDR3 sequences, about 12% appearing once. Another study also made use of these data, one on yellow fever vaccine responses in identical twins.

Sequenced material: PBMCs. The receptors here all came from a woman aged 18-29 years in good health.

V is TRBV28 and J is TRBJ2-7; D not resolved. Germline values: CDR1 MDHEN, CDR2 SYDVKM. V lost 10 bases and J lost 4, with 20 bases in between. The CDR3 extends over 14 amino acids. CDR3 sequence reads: CATLPPASSYEQYF. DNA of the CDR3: TGTGCCACCTTACCGCCGGCTAGTTCGTACGAGCAGTACTTC.

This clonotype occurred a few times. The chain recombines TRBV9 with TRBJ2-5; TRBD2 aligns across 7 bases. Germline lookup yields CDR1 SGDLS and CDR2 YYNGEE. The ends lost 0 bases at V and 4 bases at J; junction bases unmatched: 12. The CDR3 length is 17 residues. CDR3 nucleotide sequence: TGTGCCAGCAGCGTAGCGTGGTCTAGCGGAAGCACAGAGACCCAGTACTTC. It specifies CASSVAWSSGSTETQYF. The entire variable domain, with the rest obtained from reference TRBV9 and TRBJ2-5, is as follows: DSGVTQTPKHLITATGQRVTLRCSPRSGDLSVYWYQQSLDQGLQFLIQYYNGEERAKGNILERFSAQQFPDLHSELNLSSLELGDSALYFCASSVAWSSGSTETQYFGPGTRLLVL.

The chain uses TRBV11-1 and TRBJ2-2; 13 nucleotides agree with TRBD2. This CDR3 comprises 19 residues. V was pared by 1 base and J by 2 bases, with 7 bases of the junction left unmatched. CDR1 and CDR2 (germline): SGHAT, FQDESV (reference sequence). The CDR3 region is CASSLGKLGLAGNTGELFF. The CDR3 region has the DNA TGTGCCAGCAGCTTAGGAAAACTGGGACTAGCGGGAAACACCGGGGAGCTGTTTTTT.

CDR3 DNA: TGCAGTGCTAGCTTGGGGGGAGGCCCCTTACAGTACTTC. It codes for CSASLGGGPLQYF. This sequence joins TRBV20-1 and TRBJ2-7, with a weak D call TRBD2 (6 bases). Trimming removed 3 bases from V and 10 bases from J, with 19 bases in between. Germline values: CDR1 DFQATT, CDR2 SNEGSKA (reference sequence). The CDR3 extends over 13 amino acids.

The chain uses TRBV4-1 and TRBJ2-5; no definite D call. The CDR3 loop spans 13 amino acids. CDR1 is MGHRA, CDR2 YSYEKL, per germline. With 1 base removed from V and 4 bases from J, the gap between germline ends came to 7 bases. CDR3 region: CASSQGPGETQYF. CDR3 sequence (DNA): TGCGCCAGCAGCCAAGGCCCCGGAGAGACCCAGTACTTC.

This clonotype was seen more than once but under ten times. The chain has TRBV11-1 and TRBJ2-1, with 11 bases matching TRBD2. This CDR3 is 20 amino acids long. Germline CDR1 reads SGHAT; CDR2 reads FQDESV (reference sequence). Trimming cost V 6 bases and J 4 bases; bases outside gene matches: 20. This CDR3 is CASRDTTPSGRQGTYNEQFF. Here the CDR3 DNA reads TGTGCCAGCAGAGATACTACTCCTAGCGGGAGGCAGGGCACGTACAATGAGCAGTTCTTC.

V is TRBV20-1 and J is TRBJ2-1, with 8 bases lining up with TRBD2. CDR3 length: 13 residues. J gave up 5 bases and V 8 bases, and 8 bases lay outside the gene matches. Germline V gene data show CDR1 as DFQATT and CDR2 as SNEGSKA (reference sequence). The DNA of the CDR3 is TGCAGTTCGGTGCGGGGGGCAAACAATGAGCAGTTCTTC. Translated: CSSVRGANNEQFF.

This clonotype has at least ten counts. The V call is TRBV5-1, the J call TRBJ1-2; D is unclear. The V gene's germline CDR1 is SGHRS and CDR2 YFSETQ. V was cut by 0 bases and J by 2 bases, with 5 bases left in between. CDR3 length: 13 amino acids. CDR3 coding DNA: TGCGCCAGCAGCTTGGATGGGAACTATGGCTACACCTTC. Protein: CASSLDGNYGYTF. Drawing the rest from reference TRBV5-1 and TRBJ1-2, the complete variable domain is KAGVTQTPRYLIKTRGQQVTLSCSPISGHRSVSWYQQTPGQGLQFLFEYFSETQRNKGNFPGRFSGRQFSNSRSEMNVSTLELGDSALYLCASSLDGNYGYTFGSGTRLTVV.

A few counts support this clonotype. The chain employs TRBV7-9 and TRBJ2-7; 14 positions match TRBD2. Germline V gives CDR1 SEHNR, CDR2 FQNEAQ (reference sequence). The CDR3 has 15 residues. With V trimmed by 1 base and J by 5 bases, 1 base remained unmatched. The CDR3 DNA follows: TGTGCCAGCAGCTTAGGGACTAGCGGGAGGAACGAGCAGTACTTC. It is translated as CASSLGTSGRNEQYF.

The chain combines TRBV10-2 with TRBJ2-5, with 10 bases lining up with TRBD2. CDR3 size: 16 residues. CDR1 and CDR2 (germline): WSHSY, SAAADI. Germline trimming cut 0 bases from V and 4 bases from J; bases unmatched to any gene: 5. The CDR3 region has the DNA TGCGCCAGCAGTGAGTCGCAGCGGGGGGGCTCAGAGACCCAGTACTTC. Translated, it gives CASSESQRGGSETQYF.

CDR3 in DNA: TGCAGTGCCCCCCCGGGGGAGACTGAAGCTTTCTTT. The encoded protein is CSAPPGETEAFF. The rearrangement links TRBV20-1 to TRBJ1-1; possibly TRBD1 for D (5 bases). The V end was cut by 6 bases, the J end by 5 bases, with 13 bases between. The CDR3 has 12 amino acids. Germline CDR1 and CDR2: DFQATT and SNEGSKA (reference sequence).

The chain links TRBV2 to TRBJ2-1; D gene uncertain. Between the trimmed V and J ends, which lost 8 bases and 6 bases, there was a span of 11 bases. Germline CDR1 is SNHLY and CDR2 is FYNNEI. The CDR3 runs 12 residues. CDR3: CASRSRFNEQFF. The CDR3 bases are TGTGCCAGCCGAAGTCGGTTCAATGAGCAGTTCTTC.

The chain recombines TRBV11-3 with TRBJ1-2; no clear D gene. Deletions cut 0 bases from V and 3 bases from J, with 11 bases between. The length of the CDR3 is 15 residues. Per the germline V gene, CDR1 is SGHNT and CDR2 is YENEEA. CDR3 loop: CASSLDMGSDYGYTF. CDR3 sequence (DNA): TGTGCCAGCAGCTTAGATATGGGTTCCGACTATGGCTACACCTTC.

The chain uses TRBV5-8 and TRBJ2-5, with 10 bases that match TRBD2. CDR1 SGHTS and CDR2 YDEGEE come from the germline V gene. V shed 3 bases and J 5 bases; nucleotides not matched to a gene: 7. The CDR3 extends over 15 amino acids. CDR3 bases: TGTGCCAGCAGCTCTCGGACTAGCGGTTCGGAGACCCAGTACTTC. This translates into CASSSRTSGSETQYF.

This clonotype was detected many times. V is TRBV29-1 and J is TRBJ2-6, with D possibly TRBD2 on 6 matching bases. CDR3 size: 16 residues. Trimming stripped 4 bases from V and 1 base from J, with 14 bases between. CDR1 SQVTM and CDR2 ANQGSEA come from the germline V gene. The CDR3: CSVGGQGGSGANVLTF. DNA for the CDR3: TGCAGCGTTGGTGGGCAGGGAGGTTCTGGGGCCAACGTCCTGACTTTC. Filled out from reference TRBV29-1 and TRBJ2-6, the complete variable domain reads SAVISQKPSRDICQRGTSLTIQCQVDSQVTMMFWYRQQPGQSLTLIATANQGSEATYESGFVIDKFPISRPNLTFSTLTVSNMSPEDSSIYLCSVGGQGGSGANVLTFGAGSRLTVL.

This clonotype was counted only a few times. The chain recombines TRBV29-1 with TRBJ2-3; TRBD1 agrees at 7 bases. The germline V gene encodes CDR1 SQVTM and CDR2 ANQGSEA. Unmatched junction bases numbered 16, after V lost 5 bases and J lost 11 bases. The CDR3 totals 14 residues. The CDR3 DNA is TGCAGCGTTCTTCCGGCGGTGGCAGGGGGAGTGCAGTATTTT. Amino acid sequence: CSVLPAVAGGVQYF.

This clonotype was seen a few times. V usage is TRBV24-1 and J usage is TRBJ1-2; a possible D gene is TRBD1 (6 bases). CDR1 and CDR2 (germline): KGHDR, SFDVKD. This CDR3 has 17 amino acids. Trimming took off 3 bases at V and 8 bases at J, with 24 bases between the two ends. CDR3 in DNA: TGTGCCACCAGTGATCGCGGCCCGGGACAACCAGCCTGGGGCTACACCTTC. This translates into CATSDRGPGQPAWGYTF.

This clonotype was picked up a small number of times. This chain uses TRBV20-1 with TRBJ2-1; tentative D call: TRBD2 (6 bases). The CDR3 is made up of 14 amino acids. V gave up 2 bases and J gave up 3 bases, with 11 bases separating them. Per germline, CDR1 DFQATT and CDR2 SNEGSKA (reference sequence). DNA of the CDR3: TGCAGTGCTAGACCTAGCGCCCTCTACAATGAGCAGTTCTTC. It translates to CSARPSALYNEQFF.

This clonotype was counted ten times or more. The CDR3: CASKLAHTGELFF. CDR3 sequence (DNA): TGTGCCAGCAAACTAGCGCACACCGGGGAGCTGTTTTTT. This chain uses TRBV6-2 or TRBV6-3 with TRBJ2-2, with TRBD2 matching over 7 bases. CDR3 length: 13 amino acids. From germline, CDR1 is MNHEY and CDR2 SVGEGT. V dropped 7 bases and J dropped 3; count of bases not matched to a gene: 2.

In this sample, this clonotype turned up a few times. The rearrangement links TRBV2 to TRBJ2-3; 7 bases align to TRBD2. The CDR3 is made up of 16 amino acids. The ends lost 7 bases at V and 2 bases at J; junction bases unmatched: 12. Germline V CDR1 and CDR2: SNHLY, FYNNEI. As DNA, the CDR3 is TGTGCCAGCACTCTTGGGGACTACTTAAACACAGATACGCAGTATTTT. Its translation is CASTLGDYLNTDTQYF.

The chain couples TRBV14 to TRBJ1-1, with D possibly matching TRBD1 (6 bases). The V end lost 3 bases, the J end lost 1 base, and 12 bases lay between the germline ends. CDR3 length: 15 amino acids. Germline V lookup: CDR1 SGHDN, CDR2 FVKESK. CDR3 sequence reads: CASSQTGWGNTEAFF. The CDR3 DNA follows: TGTGCCAGCAGCCAGACAGGATGGGGGAACACTGAAGCTTTCTTT.

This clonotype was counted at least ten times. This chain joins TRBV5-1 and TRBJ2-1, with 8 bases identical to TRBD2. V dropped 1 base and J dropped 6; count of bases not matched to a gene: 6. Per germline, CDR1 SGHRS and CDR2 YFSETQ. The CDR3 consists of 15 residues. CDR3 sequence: CASSLTAGDLNEQFF. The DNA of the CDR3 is TGCGCCAGCAGCTTGACAGCGGGAGACCTCAATGAGCAGTTCTTC.

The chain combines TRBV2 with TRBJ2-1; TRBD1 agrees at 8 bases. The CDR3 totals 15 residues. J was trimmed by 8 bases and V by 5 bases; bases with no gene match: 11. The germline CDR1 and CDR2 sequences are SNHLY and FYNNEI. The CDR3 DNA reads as TGTGCCAGCAGTAGGTATGGACAGGGTCTCGATGAGCAGTTCTTC. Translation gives CASSRYGQGLDEQFF.

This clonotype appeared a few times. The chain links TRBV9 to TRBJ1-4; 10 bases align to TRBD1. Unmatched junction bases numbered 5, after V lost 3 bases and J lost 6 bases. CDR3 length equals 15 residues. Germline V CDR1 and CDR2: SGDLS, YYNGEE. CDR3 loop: CASSGQGAGDEKLFF. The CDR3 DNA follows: TGTGCCAGCAGCGGACAGGGGGCCGGGGATGAAAAACTGTTTTTT.

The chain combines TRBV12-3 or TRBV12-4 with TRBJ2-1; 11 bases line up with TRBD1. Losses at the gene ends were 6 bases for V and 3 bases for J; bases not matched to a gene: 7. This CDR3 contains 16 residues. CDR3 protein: CASSEGGQGDYNEQFF. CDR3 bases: TGTGCCAGCAGCGAGGGGGGACAGGGGGACTACAATGAGCAGTTCTTC.

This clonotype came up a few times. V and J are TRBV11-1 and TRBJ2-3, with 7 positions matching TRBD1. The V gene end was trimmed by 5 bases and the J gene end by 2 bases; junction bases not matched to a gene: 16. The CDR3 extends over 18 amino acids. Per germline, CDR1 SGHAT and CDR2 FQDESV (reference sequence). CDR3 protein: CASSPYSFRDSNTDTQYF. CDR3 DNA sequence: TGTGCCAGCAGCCCCTATTCGTTCCGGGACAGTAACACAGATACGCAGTATTTT.

The chain's CDR3 is CSVDVGRDETQYF. CDR3 nucleotides: TGCAGCGTTGACGTCGGGAGGGACGAGACCCAGTACTTC. The chain links TRBV29-1 to TRBJ2-5; 8 nucleotides align to TRBD2. CDR1 and CDR2 from the germline V gene are SQVTM and ANQGSEA. The CDR3 runs to 13 residues. Trimming removed 3 bases from V and 5 bases from J; junction bases left unmatched: 5.

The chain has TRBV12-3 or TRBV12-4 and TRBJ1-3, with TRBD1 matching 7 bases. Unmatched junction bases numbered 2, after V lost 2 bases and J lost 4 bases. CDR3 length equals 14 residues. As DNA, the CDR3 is TGTGCCAGCAGTTTAAGGGACAGAGGAAACACCATATATTTT. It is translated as CASSLRDRGNTIYF.